The source of this T cell receptor beta chain is a study of cytomegalovirus exposure and HLA in healthy donors. The PCR used 60 Vbeta and 13 Jbeta primers. The table came from immunoSEQ multiplex PCR; TCRdb's copy has only in-frame clones and leaves some out. Among under 150,000 clones listed, approximately 80% were seen once. A note on this clone: What it recognizes is unknown.

Deletions cut 0 bases from V and 2 bases from J, with 19 bases between. Per germline, CDR1 MNHNS and CDR2 SASEGT. The CDR3 is 18 amino acids. Whole-study findings and limits: As was reported, the classifier diagnosed cytomegalovirus status with high specificity and sensitivity. Follow-up analysis later connected one missense variant in DCLRE1C with trimming of TCR beta V- and J-genes. When the data were analyzed later, several of the most significant clusters appeared to be linked to common viral pathogens. In a later analysis, across HLA loci, associated TCR counts were highest for DRB1, lowest for HLA-C.

Sequencing input: PBMCs. V gene TRBV6-1 combines with J gene TRBJ2-5; maybe TRBD2 (5 bases). The TCR originated in a woman in her thirties or forties in good health and CMV-seropositive. The CDR3, as DNA: TGTGCCAGCAGTGAAGCGCTTCTATCGTCAGCGGAGCAAGAGACCCAGTACTTC. Amino acids: CASSEALLSSAEQETQYF.